This TCR beta chain was recovered during a study of cytomegalovirus exposure and HLA in healthy donors (TCRdb year 2017). For the study in its entirety: In an earlier analysis of approximately 500 of the donors, about 260 Gb of sequence data and 90 million to 120 million unique TCR beta sequences from 150 million to 200 million T cells were reported. About 300 gigabases of sequencing data and roughly 80 million unique TCR sequences made up an early release that covered 500 to 650 HLA-typed donors. Of the roughly 410 genotyped donors, more than 75% were placed in the genetic ancestry cluster associated with self-reported Caucasian donors. The study aimed to test whether cataloging public T cell receptors could reveal signatures of past pathogen exposure. Using immunosequencing, the study profiled T cell repertoires from 550 to 750 subjects and related those repertoires to cytomegalovirus serostatus. In addition to the first cohort of 666 subjects, a separate validation cohort of under 150 different subjects was used. High-throughput TCR immunosequencing, statistical association of individual TCRs with disease status, and machine learning were combined to predict cytomegalovirus infection status. In a later analysis, previously published TCR beta repertoires from about 640 donors were re-analyzed and high-resolution HLA genotyping was added so that TCR occurrence patterns could be studied. Rather than using new phenotypic data, the later analysis identified candidate immune exposures from TCR beta sequences and from how often those sequences occurred across donors. An earlier analysis of around 580 of the donors used high-throughput TCR beta sequencing to judge whether each TCR beta V gene segment behaved as functional or pseudogenic. Alongside the repertoire data, information on donor age, sex, ethnicity and CMV serostatus was compiled. Genome-wide SNP genotypes for about 65% of the 666 donors were used in a later genetic analysis, which treated that subset as a discovery cohort. All discovery cohort repertoires had been generated using a single sequencing platform. Both class I and class II loci were covered by HLA typing, at four-digit resolution. The number of donors typed differed by locus, with about 629-630 for A, B, C, DRB1 and DQB1, approximately 500 for DQA1, some 570 for DPA1, and 450 to 480 for DPB1. Roughly 5 DR-DQ haplotypes were handled as single units for association and clustering because linkage in the cohort was strong. On average, roughly 240,000 unique TCR beta nucleotide sequences were sequenced per donor among some 420 genotyped donors of the cohort, with 15% to 20% of those sequences being non-productive. Study-wide conclusions, independent of this receptor: The study gave a list of 150 to 200 TCR beta chains associated with cytomegalovirus. A further reported finding was that TCR beta sequences accurately predicted the HLA-A and HLA-B alleles for most subjects in the first cohort. Most TCR sequences were observed very rarely across donors, whereas some public TCRs were present in many individuals. The sequencing pipeline was judged likely to have produced a cluster of highly shared sequence variants as a technical artifact. Linkage disequilibrium might explain the correlated functional status among segregating V segments, but an unknown experimental factor could not be ruled out. Broadly in line with IMGT annotations, most TCR beta V segments showed up in productive rearrangements about 87% or about 30% of the time in an earlier analysis of 450 to 600 of the donors. Sequencing depth was assumed to be roughly uniform across donors in the presence/absence analyses, though that assumption may not hold. Because HLA typing was unavailable for some donors at each locus, only the typed subset was used in association tests. Compared with equally common non-associated chains, HLA-associated TCR beta chains in a later analysis were more clonally expanded and had lower generation probabilities. Several of the top co-occurrence clusters appeared to be linked to parvovirus B19, influenza, CMV and Epstein-Barr virus, according to a later analysis. In a later analysis, about 17,000 TCR beta sequences were associated with specific HLA alleles at a false discovery rate of 0.05. According to a later analysis, most CMV-associated TCR beta chains appeared to be HLA-restricted, and the HLA associations seemed to be driven largely by CMV exposure. In a later genetic analysis, fewer N-insertions in productive TCRs were reported among donors in an Asian-associated ancestry cluster than the approximately 670-donor mean. A later genetic analysis associated a missense DCLRE1C variant with V-gene and J-gene trimming of TCR beta chains, and an independent cohort replicated the association. Because the 87-base-pair reads could not distinguish some IMGT-functional V segments, including TRBV6-2 and TRBV6-3, those segments were excluded. In vitro tests confirmed that three of the cytomegalovirus-associated TCR beta chains recognize cytomegalovirus antigens. A later analysis found that TCR association rates varied across HLA loci, with DRB1 alleles showing the most associated TCRs and HLA-C alleles the fewest. Strong co-occurrence of HLA alleles, especially DR and DQ, made assigning TCR associations to individual alleles difficult. Only TCR beta chains were sequenced in this cohort, and the absence of alpha or paired-chain data limited detectable features. Cytomegalovirus status was reported to be diagnosed by the classifier with high specificity and sensitivity in both the original and validation cohorts. The earlier analysis of approximately 590 of the donors excluded 15 to 20 rarely observed V segments, including chromosome 9 orphons, because counts were too low. The only immune exposure information available for the cohort was CMV serostatus. The authors suggested that the approach could potentially be extended to other disease states and immunological phenotypes.

Libraries were prepared through the immunoSEQ multiplex PCR assay. A mixture of 60 forward primers for TCR Vbeta segments and 13 reverse primers for TCR Jbeta segments was used in the multiplex PCR. The CDR3 region of rearranged TCR beta genes was amplified from genomic DNA by a multiplex PCR assay. The Illumina HiSeq System was used to sequence the amplified TCR beta libraries as 87-base-pair reads. The authors' pipeline ran thus. In a later analysis, approximately 74 million unique TCR beta chains were counted across the approximately 620 repertoires, and approximately 11 million of these chains were shared by at least two donors. A nearest-neighbor algorithm error-corrected the raw reads and collapsed the reads into unique sequences, merging closely related sequences to remove PCR and sequencing errors. To assign V, D and J gene segments, CDR3 sequences were aligned to IMGT reference sequences. For a sequence to be retained, a match of at least six nucleotides to both a V gene segment and a J gene segment was required. Rearrangements were classified as productive when the CDR3 lacked stop codons and remained in frame with V and J, and all other rearrangements were classified as non-productive. Following IMGT convention, CDR3 was defined as the stretch from the second conserved V-encoded cysteine up to the conserved J-encoded phenylalanine. The earlier analysis of about 530 of the donors excluded any sequence lacking an unambiguous match to a single V gene segment. In an earlier analysis of approximately 610 of the donors, V segments were called functional above 56.7% productive rearrangements and were called segregating when the between-donor standard deviation exceeded 5%. A statistical classification framework was developed to diagnose cytomegalovirus status using the catalog of TCR beta chain sequences. V and J gene assignment, in a later analysis, came from comparing TCR nucleotide sequences with IMGT/GENE-DB human TR gene sequences. A later analysis assigned CDR3 sequences and most-parsimonious VDJ recombination scenarios with the TCRdist pipeline. In a later analysis, every TCR beta chain was defined by the combination of its CDR3 amino acid sequence and its V-gene family, and reads without a unique V-gene family were dropped. To address suspected cross-contamination and a sequencing artifact, a later analysis removed under 600 highly shared, low-generation-probability nucleotide sequences. In a later analysis, a clonal expansion index for each public chain was calculated from normalized within-repertoire ranks of inferred template counts. Generation probabilities in a later analysis came from a VDJ recombination model fitted to out-of-frame rearrangements, and those results were checked against IGoR. In a later analysis, hypergeometric tests were used to score TCR-TCR, TCR-HLA and TCR-CMV co-occurrence, with a repertoire-size bias correction applied to TCR pairs. False discovery rates were estimated in a later analysis by permuting HLA or CMV assignments 20 times. A later analysis grouped co-occurring TCRs with DBSCAN, adding TCRdist sequence similarity when clustering within HLA-allele-positive subsets. Co-occurrence clustering excluded repertoires with fewer than 30,000 or more than 120,000 public chains, plus five with anomalous nucleotide sharing. TCRdb mirrors the immuneACCESS table, restricted to in-frame sequences. Some clones are absent from its copies; in checked studies, under half trace to an unresolved V gene, and the reason for the others is unknown. V, J and clone size reflect that table, while D and trimming were determined from the DNA. Here the sample has some 130,000 clones; more than 70% occur a single time. 3.1% of the sample comes from the top ten.

Only one count was recorded for this clone. Its antigen remains undetermined. No clone much larger than this one lies a single base away; base qualities are absent. V was cut back by 6 bases and J by 3 bases, leaving a gap of 4 bases between them. The CDR3 starts with the cysteine, ends with the phenylalanine, and has 11 residues. CDR3 DNA only is kept here, 33 bases in frame from base 1. Based on the germline V gene, the CDR1 and CDR2 sequences are SNHLY and FYNNEI. The cohort comprised more than 550 healthy bone marrow donors. All cohort members were sampled while nominally healthy, although unrecorded immune exposures were likely present. The donor was CMV seronegative and was included in the group of around 320 seronegative cohort members. Each donor provided a peripheral blood sample, and peripheral blood mononuclear cells were used for TCR beta sequencing. Genomic DNA extraction from the blood cell samples was performed with the Qiagen DNeasy Blood Extraction Kit.

Sequenced material: PBMCs. The receptor was derived from a man in his forties in good health and CMV-seronegative. The chain joins TRBV2 to TRBJ2-3, with an unclear D gene assignment. The CDR3 here reads CASRSTDTQYF. The nucleotides read TGTGCCAGCAGATCGACAGATACGCAGTATTTT.